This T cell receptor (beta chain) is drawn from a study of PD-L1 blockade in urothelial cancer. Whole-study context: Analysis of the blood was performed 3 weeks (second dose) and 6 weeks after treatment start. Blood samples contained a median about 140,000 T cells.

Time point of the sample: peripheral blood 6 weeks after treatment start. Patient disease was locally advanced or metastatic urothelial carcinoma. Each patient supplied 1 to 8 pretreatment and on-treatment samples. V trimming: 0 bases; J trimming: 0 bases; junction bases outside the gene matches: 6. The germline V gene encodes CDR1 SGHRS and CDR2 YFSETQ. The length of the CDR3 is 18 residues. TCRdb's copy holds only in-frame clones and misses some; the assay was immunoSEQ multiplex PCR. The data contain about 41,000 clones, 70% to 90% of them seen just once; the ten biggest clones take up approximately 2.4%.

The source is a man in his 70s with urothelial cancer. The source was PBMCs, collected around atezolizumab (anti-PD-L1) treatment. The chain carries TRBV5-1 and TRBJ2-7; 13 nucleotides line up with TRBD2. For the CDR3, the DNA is TGCGCCAGCAGCTTGGCCCCGGGACTAGCGGGGAGCTCCTACGAGCAGTACTTC. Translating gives CASSLAPGLAGSSYEQYF.